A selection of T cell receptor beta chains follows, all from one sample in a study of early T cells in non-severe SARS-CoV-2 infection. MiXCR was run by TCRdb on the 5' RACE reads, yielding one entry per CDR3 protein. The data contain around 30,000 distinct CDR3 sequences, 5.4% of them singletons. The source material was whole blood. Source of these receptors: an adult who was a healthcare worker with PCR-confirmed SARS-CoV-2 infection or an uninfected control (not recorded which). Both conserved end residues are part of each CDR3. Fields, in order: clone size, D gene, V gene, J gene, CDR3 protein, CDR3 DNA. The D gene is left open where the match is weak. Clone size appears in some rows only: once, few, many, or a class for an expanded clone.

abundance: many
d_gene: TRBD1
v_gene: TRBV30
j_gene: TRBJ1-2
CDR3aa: CAWSQTRQGVHGYTF
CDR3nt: TGTGCCTGGAGTCAGACCCGGCAGGGGGTGCATGGCTACACCTTC

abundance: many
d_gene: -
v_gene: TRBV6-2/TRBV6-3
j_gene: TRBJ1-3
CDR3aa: CASSSTGSGNTIYF
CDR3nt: TGTGCCAGCAGTTCGACAGGCTCTGGAAACACCATATATTTT

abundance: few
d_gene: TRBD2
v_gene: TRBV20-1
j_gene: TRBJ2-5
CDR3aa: CSASPLASGQQETQYF
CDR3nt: TGCAGTGCTAGCCCTTTGGCTAGCGGGCAACAAGAGACCCAGTACTTC

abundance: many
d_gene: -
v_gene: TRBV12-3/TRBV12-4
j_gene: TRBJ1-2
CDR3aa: CASSLALGSLNYGYTF
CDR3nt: TGTGCCAGCAGTTTAGCGCTGGGATCCTTAAACTATGGCTACACCTTC

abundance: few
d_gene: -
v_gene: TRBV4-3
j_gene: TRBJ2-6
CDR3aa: CASSLRTYIQSSGANVLTF
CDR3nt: TGCGCCAGCAGCTTACGGACCTACATTCAATCATCTGGGGCCAACGTCCTGACTTTC

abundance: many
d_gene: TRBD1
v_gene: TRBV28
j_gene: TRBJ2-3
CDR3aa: CASSLGVRGQGTPDTQYF
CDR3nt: TGTGCCAGCAGTCTTGGGGTTCGGGGACAGGGGACTCCAGATACGCAGTATTTT

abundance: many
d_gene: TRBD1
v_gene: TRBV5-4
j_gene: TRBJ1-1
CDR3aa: CASSLFGQGFQNTEAFF
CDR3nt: TGTGCCAGCAGCTTGTTCGGACAGGGCTTCCAGAACACTGAAGCTTTCTTT

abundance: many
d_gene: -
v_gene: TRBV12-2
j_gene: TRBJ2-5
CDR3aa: CANRLAGGTREETQYF
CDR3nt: TGTGCAAACCGACTAGCGGGAGGGACAAGAGAGGAGACCCAGTACTTC

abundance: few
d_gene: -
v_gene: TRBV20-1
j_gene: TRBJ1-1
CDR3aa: CSVLQGDTEVFF
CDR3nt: TGCAGTGTCCTACAGGGAGACACTGAAGTTTTCTTT

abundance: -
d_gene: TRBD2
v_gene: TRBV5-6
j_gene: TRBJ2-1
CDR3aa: CASSSTSGSWDEQFF
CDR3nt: TGTGCCAGCAGCTCGACTAGCGGGAGTTGGGATGAGCAGTTCTTC

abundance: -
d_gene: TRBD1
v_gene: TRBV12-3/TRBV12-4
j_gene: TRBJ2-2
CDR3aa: CASRRDRGAGELFF
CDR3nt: TGTGCCAGCCGCCGGGACAGGGGGGCCGGGGAGCTGTTTTTT

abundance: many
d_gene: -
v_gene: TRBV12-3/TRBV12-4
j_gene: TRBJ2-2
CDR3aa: CASRADGAGELFF
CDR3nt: TGTGCCAGCAGGGCTGATGGCGCCGGGGAGCTGTTTTTT

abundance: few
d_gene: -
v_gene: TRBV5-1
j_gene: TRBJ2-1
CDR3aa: CASSLALGYDEQFF
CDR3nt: TGCGCCAGCAGCTTGGCTTTGGGTTATGATGAGCAGTTCTTC

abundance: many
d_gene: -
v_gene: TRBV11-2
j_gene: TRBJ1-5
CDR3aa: CASSLDLHQPQHF
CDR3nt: TGTGCCAGCAGCTTAGATTTACATCAGCCCCAGCATTTT

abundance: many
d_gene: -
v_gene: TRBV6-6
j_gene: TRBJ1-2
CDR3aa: CASSYSNRVYGYTF
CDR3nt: TGTGCCAGCAGTTACTCGAACAGAGTCTATGGCTACACCTTC

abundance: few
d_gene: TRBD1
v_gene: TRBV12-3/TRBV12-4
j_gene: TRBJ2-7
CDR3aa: CASSADRGQSF
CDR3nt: TGTGCCAGCAGTGCGGACAGGGGGCAGAGCTTC

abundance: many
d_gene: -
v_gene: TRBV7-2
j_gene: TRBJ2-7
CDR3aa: CASSRAWGYEQYF
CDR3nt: TGTGCCAGCAGCCGCGCGTGGGGTTACGAGCAGTACTTC

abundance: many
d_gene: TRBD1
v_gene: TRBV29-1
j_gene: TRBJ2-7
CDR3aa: CSVAGQGAGEQYF
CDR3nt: TGCAGCGTTGCGGGACAGGGGGCAGGGGAGCAGTACTTC